The source of this T cell receptor beta chain is a study of shared clonotypes between healthy human individuals. Across the whole study: A donor's plate count was three for CD4 naive and three for CD4 memory; CD8 naive had two and CD8 memory one.

All participating donors were Caucasian adults from Nashville, Tennessee. Clones were read by immunoSEQ multiplex PCR, and TCRdb kept only the in-frame ones, dropping some. This table has 1.4 million to 1.5 million clones, around 95% appearing once. The CDR3 sequence is 16 residues long. The V gene's germline CDR1 is MNHEY and CDR2 SMNVEV (reference sequence). V gave up 6 bases and J gave up 4 bases, with 19 bases separating them. This receptor was obtained from a man aged 30-40 years in good health. The source material was naive CD4+ T cells sorted from blood. Sample subset: CD45RA+ positively selected. The chain joins TRBV27 to TRBJ2-1, with D maybe TRBD1 (8 bases). The CDR3 sequence: CASRRNRGGPYNEQFF. As DNA, the CDR3 is TGTGCCAGCAGACGTAACAGGGGGGGGCCTTACAATGAGCAGTTCTTC.